This TCR beta chain was identified in a study of T cell repertoires in cytomegalovirus infection. MiXCR, applied by TCRdb to the reads, yields one record per CDR3 protein. The table records about 74,000 distinct CDR3 sequences, around 27% of them present only once. The CDR3 is 15 residues long. V was cut by 0 bases and J by 3 bases, with 11 bases left in between. Germline CDR1 and CDR2: SGDLS and YYNGEE. This clonotype was counted between two and nine times. Its antigen is still unknown. The receptor was derived from a human donor in good health (CMV status not recorded). Some clones in this sample may be carry-over from other donors' samples. The specimen was CD8+ T cells from cultured PBMCs, collected from culture after CMV antigen stimulation. The chain recombines TRBV9 with TRBJ2-3, with D perhaps TRBD1 (6 bases). DNA of the CDR3: TGTGCCAGCAGCGTAGGTCCAGGGGAGACAGATACGCAGTATTTT. Protein product: CASSVGPGETDTQYF.